This T cell receptor (beta chain) appears in the sequencing data of a study of a mutant IDH1 vaccine in newly diagnosed glioma. Background on the study: Patients under treatment included 62.5% males and about 38% females and had a mean age of approximately 40 years. Patients were pretreated with radiotherapy, temozolomide, or both, mostly both.

Measured with immunoSEQ multiplex PCR; TCRdb has only the in-frame clones, and not every one. The table records approximately 92,000 clones, about four fifths of them present only once. The V end lost 2 bases, the J end lost 3 bases, and 10 bases lay between the germline ends. This CDR3 is 14 amino acids long. Per germline, CDR1 MNHEY and CDR2 SVGAGI. This clone was seen a single time. Sample time point: baseline, week 1 (first vaccination visit). The treatment is: pre-vaccination baseline after standard-of-care therapy. The material was PBMCs, obtained from a glioma patient treated with radiotherapy, temozolomide or both. V usage is TRBV6-5 and J usage is TRBJ1-2; D unclear. The TCR originated in a woman aged 45-65 years with glioma. The CDR3 DNA reads TGTGCCAGCAGTTACGGAGGAAAGGACTATGGCTACACCTTC. It yields the protein CASSYGGKDYGYTF.